The next 27 T cell receptor beta chains were all read from a single sample in a study of T-cell reconstitution after alpha-beta-depleted transplantation in children. Preparation of the TCRbeta library was carried out with unique molecular identifiers. TCRdb passed the PCR reads through MiXCR, listing each CDR3 protein once. The sample includes hundreds of thousands of distinct CDR3 sequences, over 10% of them seen just once. The specimen comprised PBMCs, sampled before TCRalphabeta/CD19-depleted stem cell transplant. These receptors originate from a girl aged 2-10 years with congenital amegakaryocytic thrombocytopenia, due to receive a stem cell transplant.

This clonotype was found many times. The chain uses TRBV5-1 and TRBJ2-3, with D perhaps given as TRBD1 or TRBD2 (5 bases each). The CDR3 spans 14 residues. V lost 3 bases and J lost 2, with 10 bases in between. CDR1 is SGHRS and CDR2 is YFSETQ in the germline V gene. The CDR3 nucleotides read TGCGCCAGCAGCTCCTTCGGGACCACAGATACGCAGTATTTT. Its protein is CASSSFGTTDTQYF.

The table lists this clonotype with a few counts. The chain links TRBV14 to TRBJ1-4; D might be TRBD1 (5 bases). The V end lost 0 bases, the J end lost 7 bases, and 15 bases lay between the germline ends. The germline CDR1 and CDR2 sequences are SGHDN and FVKESK. The CDR3 consists of 16 residues. CDR3 sequence (DNA): TGTGCCAGCAGCCAAGATCCGACAGCGCGAAGTGAAAAACTGTTTTTT. It yields the protein CASSQDPTARSEKLFF. The variable domain in full, with the rest retrieved from reference TRBV14 and TRBJ1-4, is EAGVTQFPSHSVIEKGQTVTLRCDPISGHDNLYWYRRVMGKEIKFLLHFVKESKQDESGMPNNRFLAERTGGTYSTLKVQPAELEDSGVYFCASSQDPTARSEKLFFGSGTQLSVL.

Ten or more counts support this clonotype. This rearrangement joins TRBV11-2 to TRBJ2-2; either TRBD1 or TRBD2 may fit D (5 bases each). Germline CDR1 and CDR2: SGHAT and FQNNGV. V lost 3 bases and J lost 2, with 16 bases in between. The CDR3 sequence is 17 residues long. The CDR3 spells CASSLSPMGVNTGELFF. In nucleotides, the CDR3 is TGTGCCAGCAGCTTGTCCCCTATGGGGGTTAACACCGGGGAGCTGTTTTTT.

The chain couples TRBV3-1 to TRBJ2-7; D perhaps matches TRBD2 (5 bases). Germline CDR1 reads LGHDT; CDR2 reads YNNKEL (reference sequence). The CDR3 consists of 16 residues. The V gene lost 2 bases and the J gene lost 1 base, with 15 bases spanning the gap. The CDR3 spells CASSQRARGASYEQYF. For the CDR3, the DNA is TGTGCCAGCAGCCAAAGAGCACGGGGAGCATCCTACGAGCAGTACTTC.

The J gene is TRBJ2-1, the V gene TRBV6-5; 9 bases match TRBD2. The CDR3 contains 16 residues. Trimming removed 2 bases from V and 7 bases from J; junction bases left unmatched: 9. The V gene's germline CDR1 is MNHEY and CDR2 SVGAGI. CDR3 region: CASSYPAGGGGNEQFF. The DNA for the CDR3 is TGTGCCAGCAGTTACCCGGCGGGAGGGGGTGGGAATGAGCAGTTCTTC.

The genes are TRBV20-1 and TRBJ2-3; D perhaps matches TRBD1 (5 bases). V lost 2 bases and J 10 bases, leaving 16 bases between the germline ends. The CDR3 spans 13 residues. The germline CDR1 and CDR2 sequences are DFQATT and SNEGSKA (reference sequence). The CDR3 loop is CSARWWGSRPQYF. CDR3 DNA sequence: TGCAGTGCTAGATGGTGGGGCTCCCGGCCGCAGTATTTT.

This clonotype was counted only a few times. The J gene is TRBJ2-2, the V gene TRBV5-1; 13 positions agree with TRBD2. The CDR3 covers 17 residues. Germline lookup yields CDR1 SGHRS and CDR2 YFSETQ. V trimming: 0 bases; J trimming: 2 bases; junction bases outside the gene matches: 1. CDR3 residues: CASSLGLAGGNTGELFF. The CDR3 DNA sequence: TGCGCCAGCAGCTTGGGACTAGCGGGGGGAAACACCGGGGAGCTGTTTTTT.

The table lists this clonotype with many counts. The chain links TRBV28 to TRBJ2-5; D ambiguous. Germline CDR1 is MDHEN and CDR2 is SYDVKM. Trimming took 4 bases from V and 5 from J, leaving 11 bases between them. This CDR3 region has 13 residues. The CDR3 nucleotides read TGTGCCAGCAGTTCGACAAGAGAGGAGACCCAGTACTTC. Translation: CASSSTREETQYF.

This clonotype was seen a handful of times. This chain joins TRBV15 and TRBJ2-7; maybe TRBD1 (6 bases). Trimming left V 3 bases short and J 2 bases short, with 14 bases between. CDR1 LNHNV and CDR2 YYDKDF come from the germline V gene (reference sequence). This CDR3 region has 15 residues. CDR3 residues: CATSSSSQGPYEQYF. DNA of the CDR3: TGTGCCACCAGCAGCAGTTCACAGGGTCCCTACGAGCAGTACTTC.

This clonotype occurred many times. The chain uses TRBV20-1 and TRBJ1-3, with D perhaps matching TRBD1 (5 bases). V gave up 3 bases and J gave up 4 bases, with 7 bases separating them. This CDR3 has 12 residues. Germline assignment: CDR1 DFQATT and CDR2 SNEGSKA (reference sequence). The DNA of the CDR3 is TGCAGTGCTAGGCCAGGGGGAAACACCATATATTTT. It codes for CSARPGGNTIYF.

This clonotype was recorded a few times. This rearrangement joins TRBV12-3 or TRBV12-4 to TRBJ2-2; no reliable D call. Trimming cost V 6 bases and J 2 bases, with 10 bases left between them. This CDR3 is 14 amino acids long. The CDR3 reads CASRNYNNTGELFF. Written as DNA, the CDR3 is TGTGCCAGCAGAAACTACAACAACACCGGGGAGCTGTTTTTT.

The chain uses TRBV12-5 and TRBJ2-7, with 10 positions matching TRBD1. This CDR3 has 14 amino acids. The V gene's germline CDR1 is LGHNT and CDR2 FRNRAP. V shed 6 bases and J 2 bases; nucleotides not matched to a gene: 4. CDR3 region: CASGQGQGTYEQYF. In DNA form, the CDR3 reads TGTGCTAGTGGCCAGGGACAGGGGACCTACGAGCAGTACTTC.

This clonotype was seen at least ten times. V is TRBV20-1 and J is TRBJ2-1, with 11 bases that match TRBD2. Germline V lookup: CDR1 DFQATT, CDR2 SNEGSKA (reference sequence). V was clipped by 0 bases and J by 4 bases; unmatched bases: 8. The CDR3 is 17 amino acids. CDR3 nucleotides: TGCAGTGCTAGAGATCCCACCGGGACTAGCGGTTACAATGAGCAGTTCTTC. It encodes CSARDPTGTSGYNEQFF.

With regard to this clonotype: This could be a read error, since a much larger clone is one nucleotide away. V and J are TRBV28 and TRBJ2-7; D remains unclear. In germline, CDR1 is MDHEN, CDR2 SYDVKM. The CDR3 is made up of 12 amino acids. The CDR3 sequence is CASSLYSSEQSF. The CDR3 region has the DNA TGTGCCAGCAGCCTATATTCGTCCGAGCAGTCCTTC.

This clonotype was counted a few times. This rearrangement joins TRBV6-5 to TRBJ2-7; TRBD1 agrees at 9 bases. The CDR3 loop spans 14 amino acids. In germline, CDR1 is MNHEY, CDR2 SVGAGI. Trimming cost V 8 bases and J 3 bases; bases outside gene matches: 8. This CDR3 is CASRLGQGLYEQYF. CDR3 DNA: TGTGCCAGCCGTTTGGGACAGGGTCTCTACGAGCAGTACTTC.

This clonotype was observed a few times. This chain joins TRBV19 and TRBJ2-1; TRBD2 might be the D (6 bases). Trimming took 7 bases from V and 7 from J, leaving 14 bases between them. Germline loops: CDR1 LNHDA, CDR2 SQIVND (reference sequence). The length of the CDR3 is 13 residues. Here the CDR3 reads CASKGTGGNEQFF. DNA of the CDR3: TGTGCCAGTAAGGGGACTGGAGGGAATGAGCAGTTCTTC.

In this sample, this clonotype turned up a few times. In DNA form, the CDR3 reads TGTGCCAGCAGCCACCCCTCCCGAGGTGGGGCGGGAGATTCCAGCTCCTACAATGAGCAGTTCTTC. The encoded protein is CASSHPSRGGAGDSSSYNEQFF. This rearrangement joins TRBV3-1 to TRBJ2-1; 7 nucleotides agree with TRBD2. The CDR3 is 22 residues long. Germline values: CDR1 LGHDT, CDR2 YNNKEL (reference sequence). After removal of 3 bases from V and 0 bases from J, the junction contained 23 bases not matched to a gene.

This clonotype has only a few counts. The chain links TRBV7-2 to TRBJ2-7; D might be TRBD1 (6 bases). CDR3 length equals 16 residues. V was clipped by 0 bases and J by 6 bases, with 18 bases between them. The germline V gene encodes CDR1 SGHTA and CDR2 FQGNSA. The CDR3 here is CASSLALSPGGGEQYF. Here the CDR3 DNA reads TGTGCCAGCAGCTTAGCGCTAAGTCCTGGGGGCGGCGAGCAGTACTTC.

This clonotype was picked up many times. The CDR3 bases are TGCAGTGCCCCAACTACGAAACAGGGCAGTCAGCCCCAGCATTTT. It translates to CSAPTTKQGSQPQHF. The chain is built from TRBV20-1 and TRBJ1-5; maybe TRBD1 (6 bases). CDR1 DFQATT and CDR2 SNEGSKA come from the germline V gene (reference sequence). V gave up 6 bases and J gave up 6 bases, with 21 bases separating them. This CDR3 contains 15 residues.

This chain connects TRBV5-1 to TRBJ1-1; D remains unclear. V lost 1 base and J 0 bases, leaving 7 bases between the germline ends. Germline-derived CDR1 and CDR2 are SGHRS and YFSETQ. The length of the CDR3 is 14 residues. The CDR3 protein is CASSLSALNTEAFF. DNA of the CDR3: TGCGCCAGCAGCTTGTCAGCCTTGAACACTGAAGCTTTCTTT.

This clonotype was counted between two and nine times. The genes are TRBV11-2 and TRBJ2-5; 7 bases are shared with TRBD2. CDR1 is SGHAT and CDR2 is FQNNGV in the germline V gene. Trimming at V came to 4 bases and at J to 1 base, leaving 9 bases not matched to a gene. The CDR3 runs to 16 residues. This chain's CDR3 is CASSSGGWGGQETQYF. Written as DNA, the CDR3 is TGTGCCAGCAGCTCCGGTGGCTGGGGGGGCCAAGAGACCCAGTACTTC.

In its sample, this clonotype was seen a few times. The V gene is TRBV20-1, the J gene TRBJ2-1; no firm D call. V shed 2 bases and J shed 3 bases, with 11 bases lying between them. The CDR3 is made up of 14 amino acids. The germline V gene has CDR1 DFQATT and CDR2 SNEGSKA (reference sequence). The CDR3 sequence is CSARPVVGYNEQFF. The CDR3 DNA sequence: TGCAGTGCTAGACCAGTGGTAGGCTACAATGAGCAGTTCTTC.

This clonotype was recorded at least ten times. The chain is built from TRBV20-1 and TRBJ1-2; no reliable D call. The ends were cut back, 7 bases at V and 8 bases at J, with 5 bases in the middle. The CDR3 spans 8 residues. The germline V gene encodes CDR1 DFQATT and CDR2 SNEGSKA (reference sequence). The CDR3 DNA reads TGCAGTGGAAAGGGCTACACCTTC. This gives the protein CSGKGYTF.

This chain links TRBV29-1 with TRBJ2-1; TRBD2 might be the D (6 bases). This CDR3 has 13 residues. Deletions cut 7 bases from V and 3 bases from J, with 13 bases between. Germline CDR1 is SQVTM and CDR2 is ANQGSEA. CDR3 nucleotides: TGCAGCGACGGGGACTCAAACTACAATGAGCAGTTCTTC. This codes for CSDGDSNYNEQFF.

This clonotype has ten or more counts. The chain employs TRBV20-1 and TRBJ2-1; 10 bases map to TRBD2. This CDR3 is built from 13 residues. Germline V gene data show CDR1 as DFQATT and CDR2 as SNEGSKA (reference sequence). V shed 2 bases, J shed 6 bases, and the junction held 1 base outside the gene matches. The CDR3 here is CSARRTSGNEQFF. The CDR3 DNA follows: TGCAGTGCTAGACGGACTAGCGGCAATGAGCAGTTCTTC.

CDR3 residues: CSAEVPLRQETQYF. Here the CDR3 DNA reads TGCAGCGCGGAGGTGCCACTACGACAAGAGACCCAGTACTTC. This sequence joins TRBV29-1 and TRBJ2-5, with a tentative D call TRBD2 (5 bases). Between the trimmed V and J ends, which lost 7 bases and 2 bases, there was a span of 17 bases. Germline V gives CDR1 SQVTM, CDR2 ANQGSEA. The CDR3 loop spans 14 amino acids.

This clonotype showed up many times. The rearrangement joins TRBV7-8 to TRBJ2-1; 7 bases map to TRBD1. CDR3 size: 15 residues. The J segment lost 5 bases and the V segment lost 5 bases, leaving 9 bases of the junction unmatched. Germline V gives CDR1 SGHVS, CDR2 FQNEAQ. The CDR3 sequence: CASSNPDRTNNEQFF. CDR3 DNA sequence: TGTGCCAGCAGCAACCCGGACAGGACGAACAATGAGCAGTTCTTC.